This TCR beta chain was recovered during a study of CD8+CD57+ T cells in acquired aplastic anemia. As for the study in general: The average for DNA from sorted CD4+ and CD8+ cells was around 3.5 ug.

The study profiled TCR beta VDJ and CDR3 using genomic DNA as template. A single record per CDR3 protein comes from TCRdb applying MiXCR to the reads. The table lists about 400,000 distinct CDR3 sequences, under 80% of them singletons. In regard to this clonotype: This may stem from a read error, because a much larger clone lies one nucleotide away.

CDR1 and CDR2 (germline): MGHRA, YSYEKL. The CDR3 runs 18 residues. The sequence came from a human donor in good health, serving as a control. Sample: sorted CD4+, CD8+, or CD8+CD57+ T cells (not recorded which) from PBMCs. This chain connects TRBV4-1 to TRBJ2-6, with D tentatively TRBD1 (5 bases). CDR3 in amino acids: CASSPRQFARSGASVLTF. The DNA for the CDR3 is TGCGCCAGCAGCCCCCGACAGTTTGCTCGCTCTGGGGCCAGCGTCCTGACTTTC.